This T cell receptor (beta chain) stems from a study of Ad26.COV2.S vaccination and SARS-CoV-2 variants. Trimming took off 7 bases at V and 1 base at J, with 14 bases between the two ends. The CDR3 contains 15 residues. Germline loops: CDR1 LNHDA, CDR2 SQIVND (reference sequence). Generated by immunoSEQ multiplex PCR, the TCRdb table keeps only in-frame clones and is missing some. The data contain under 95,000 clones, 82% of them singletons. The V call is TRBV19, the J call TRBJ1-5; D possibly corresponds to TRBD1 (5 bases). Specimen: peripheral blood, collected after recovery from COVID-19. The source is a human donor who had recovered from COVID-19. The CDR3 DNA follows: TGTGCCAGTACCGGGGACGGGTGGAGCAATCAGCCCCAGCATTTT. Protein product: CASTGDGWSNQPQHF.